Listed below are T cell receptor beta chains from one sample, sequenced in a study of shared clonotypes between healthy human individuals. TCRdb's table, derived via immunoSEQ multiplex PCR, lists solely in-frame clones and lacks some. The repertoire holds about 2,500,000 clones, with 90% to 95% as singletons. Sequencing used naive CD4+ T cells sorted from blood. These receptors were obtained from a man aged 18 to 30 in good health. The CDR3 runs from the conserved cysteine through the conserved F or W.

V gene	J gene	CDR3 length	CDR3 protein
TRBV5-6	TRBJ1-6	14	CASSLNFQNSPLHF
TRBV11-2	TRBJ2-5	16	CASSLARDRGQETQYF
TRBV4-1	TRBJ1-5	15	CASSPAGGNNQPQHF
TRBV10-3	TRBJ2-5	15	CAISESLGGAGPQYF
TRBV28	TRBJ2-3	14	CATKLAGGTDTQYF
TRBV7-2	TRBJ2-7	15	CASSLVKGSSYEQYF
TRBV4-1	TRBJ2-2	16	CASSQAPGKLTGELFF
TRBV11-2	TRBJ1-4	17	CASSLTRGVGANEKLFF
TRBV6-5	TRBJ1-1	14	CASRLGVGSTEAFF
TRBV7-8	TRBJ1-3	16	CASSLVPSAGGNTIYF
TRBV25-1	TRBJ1-4	15	CASSDSAGRHEKLFF
TRBV27	TRBJ2-2	15	CASSPMGSGTGELFF
TRBV5-1	TRBJ1-2	14	CASSTRTDNYGYTF
TRBV18	TRBJ1-1	14	CASSPEGGATEAFF
TRBV5-5	TRBJ2-7	16	CASSLGQGLGMGEQYF
TRBV11-3	TRBJ2-7	15	CASSPISSGTYEQYF
TRBV6-5	TRBJ2-7	16	CASSYTRTSGPYEQYF
TRBV10-3	TRBJ2-1	14	CAISTNFGDNEQFF
TRBV2	TRBJ1-2	14	CASTRGESDYGYTF
TRBV28	TRBJ1-5	16	CASGTEWGLSNQPQHF
TRBV7-9	TRBJ2-5	15	CASSYRLASGETQYF
TRBV2	TRBJ2-2	16	CASSTGTSKNTGELFF
TRBV15	TRBJ1-5	17	CATSIGTGGKNNQPQHF
TRBV9	TRBJ2-3	12	CASIQMADTQYF
TRBV10-3	TRBJ2-3	17	CAISESRTSGGTDTQYF
TRBV11-3	TRBJ2-5	14	CASSRTGGEETQYF
TRBV6-1	TRBJ2-5	15	CASSEKSRGQETQYF
TRBV30	TRBJ1-1	12	CAWSAGGPEAFF
TRBV19	TRBJ2-2	15	CASSRGRETTGELFF
TRBV29-1	TRBJ2-5	13	CSVERQGAREQYF
TRBV14	TRBJ1-1	13	CASSPYGGREAFF
TRBV6-1	TRBJ1-3	14	CASTLQTSGNTIYF
TRBV11-2	TRBJ2-7	13	CASSLAVSYEQYF
TRBV30	TRBJ2-1	14	CAWSRPSGYNEQFF
TRBV9	TRBJ2-1	15	CASSGRGSTYNEQFF
TRBV7-2	TRBJ1-2	13	CASSLPGVVGYTF
TRBV9	TRBJ1-2	13	CASSVEVGYGYTF
TRBV9	TRBJ1-6	13	CASSVVQNSPLHF
TRBV7-2	TRBJ2-5	16	CASSLGQGIIGETQYF
TRBV5-1	TRBJ1-3	15	CASKPGGGSGNTIYF